This T cell receptor (beta chain) is drawn from a study of T cells expressing NK-cell markers. Turning to the study itself: According to the study, TCR beta repertoires originated from sorted CD3+CD56+NKG2C+, CD3+CD56+NKG2C- and CD3+CD56-NKG2C+ T cells. Seven donors tested HCMV-seropositive and one tested seronegative among the eight sequenced.

The CDR3 sequence is 16 residues long. Germline CDR1 and CDR2: DFQATT and SNEGSKA (reference sequence). TCRdb re-called the 5' RACE reads and gives one entry per CDR3 protein, without DNA. The sample's table shows roughly 430,000 distinct CDR3 sequences. V is TRBV20-1 and J is TRBJ2-4; TCRdb designates TRBD2, a call that cannot be tested without DNA. This sequence was found in a woman aged 18 to 75 in good health. The source material was blood T cells: a sorted CD56 or NKG2C T cell subset, CD4+ or CD8+ T cells, or bulk PBMC T cells (not recorded which). CDR3 protein: CSAREERRKAKNIQYF.